Following are 10 T cell receptor beta chains from one sample sequenced in a study of cytomegalovirus exposure and HLA in healthy donors (dated by TCRdb to 2016 to 2017). The receptor library was made with the immunoSEQ multiplex PCR assay. The multiplex PCR relied on a mix of 60 forward primers for TCR Vbeta segments and 13 reverse primers for TCR Jbeta segments. The table comes from immuneACCESS by way of TCRdb, which keeps in-frame sequences with V and J called. Part of the clones is missing from these tables; in studies checked, under half for an unresolved V gene and the rest for unknown reasons. Across this sample there are fewer than 200,000 clones, with more than 70% seen only once. The biggest ten clones account for over 1.3% of the sample. The sequenced sample was PBMCs. Receptor source: a man aged 60-69 years in good health and CMV-seronegative.

V is TRBV27 and J is TRBJ2-2, with D possibly being TRBD2 (6 bases). The ends were cut back, 6 bases at V and 0 bases at J, with 11 bases in the middle. Germline V lookup: CDR1 MNHEY, CDR2 SMNVEV (reference sequence). The CDR3 sequence is 15 residues long. The CDR3 protein is CASRPGTANTGELFF. CDR3 DNA sequence: TGTGCCAGCAGACCCGGGACTGCGAACACCGGGGAGCTGTTTTTT.

The chain joins TRBV6-6 to TRBJ2-7; 9 nucleotides line up with TRBD2. The CDR3 totals 14 residues. Germline CDR1 and CDR2: MNHNY and SVGAGI (reference sequence). V dropped 7 bases and J dropped 0; count of bases not matched to a gene: 4. The chain's CDR3 is CASKTSGSSYEQYF. The CDR3 DNA sequence: TGTGCCAGCAAGACTAGCGGAAGCTCCTACGAGCAGTACTTC.

This clone showed up just a few times. The CDR3 loop is CSVALESSSYEQYF. CDR3 nucleotides: TGCAGCGTTGCGTTGGAGAGCAGCTCCTACGAGCAGTACTTC. The chain recombines TRBV29-1 with TRBJ2-7; D uncertain. V gave up 4 bases and J gave up 0 bases, with 13 bases separating them. The CDR3 runs 14 residues. Looked up from germline, CDR1 is SQVTM and CDR2 is ANQGSEA.

Concerning this clone: The junction does not match germline at one end; this may be a read error. The chain is built from TRBV9 and TRBJ2-2; D possibly corresponds to TRBD1 (6 bases). CDR1 and CDR2 from the germline V gene are SGDLS and YYNGEE. This CDR3 comprises 13 residues. CDR3 amino acids: CASSAQGTGELLF. DNA of the CDR3: TGTGCCAGCAGCGCACAGGGCACCGGGGAGCTGCTTTTT. Complete variable domain (other parts from reference TRBV9 and TRBJ2-2): DSGVTQTPKHLITATGQRVTLRCSPRSGDLSVYWYQQSLDQGLQFLIQYYNGEERAKGNILERFSAQQFPDLHSELNLSSLELGDSALYFCASSAQGTGELLFGEGSRLTVL.

J is TRBJ1-5 and V is TRBV4-1; D gene uncertain. Germline CDR1 and CDR2: MGHRA and YSYEKL. Deletions cut 1 base from V and 1 base from J, with 8 bases between. The CDR3 has 15 residues. CDR3 coding DNA: TGCGCCAGCAGCCAAGCGCGGCTAAGCAATCAGCCCCAGCATTTT. Translated: CASSQARLSNQPQHF.

CDR3 coding DNA: TGTGCCAGCAGCTTTCAGGGCGACACCATATATTTT. Amino acid sequence: CASSFQGDTIYF. The chain couples TRBV5-4 to TRBJ1-3; D may be TRBD1 (5 bases). V was pared by 2 bases and J by 8 bases, with 8 bases between. The CDR3 sequence is 12 residues long. Germline V gives CDR1 SGHNT, CDR2 YYREEE (reference sequence).

The chain recombines TRBV18 with TRBJ1-5; 11 nucleotides match TRBD1. Trimming removed 4 bases from V and 7 bases from J; junction bases left unmatched: 6. The CDR3 is 15 amino acids. The germline CDR1 and CDR2 sequences are KGHSH and LQKENI. CDR3 protein: CASSLGTGGGQPQHF. In nucleotides, the CDR3 is TGTGCCAGCTCACTAGGGACAGGGGGTGGCCAGCCCCAGCATTTT.

The V call is TRBV7-9, the J call TRBJ2-7; 9 positions agree with TRBD2. Trimming took 5 bases from V and 4 from J; bases not matched to a gene: 9. The CDR3 is made up of 15 amino acids. CDR1 is SEHNR, CDR2 FQNEAQ, per germline (reference sequence). As DNA, the CDR3 is TGTGCCAGCAGCCAGATAGCGGGGGACTCTTACGAGCAGTACTTC. Protein: CASSQIAGDSYEQYF.

The rearrangement links TRBV5-6 to TRBJ1-2; D is perhaps TRBD1 (5 bases). The CDR3 runs 14 residues. Deletions cut 0 bases from V and 3 bases from J, with 9 bases between. Germline-derived CDR1 and CDR2 are SGHDT and YYEEEE. CDR3 loop: CASSLGQGYYGYTF. The CDR3, as DNA: TGTGCCAGCAGCTTGGGTCAGGGATACTATGGCTACACCTTC.

This chain uses TRBV27 with TRBJ1-5; a weak D match, TRBD1 (5 bases). V was pared by 5 bases and J by 4 bases, with 12 bases between. Germline V CDR1 and CDR2: MNHEY, SMNVEV (reference sequence). The CDR3 is 14 amino acids. This CDR3 reads CASSLGQGNQPQHF. CDR3 in DNA: TGTGCCAGCAGTCTCGGTCAGGGAAATCAGCCCCAGCATTTT.